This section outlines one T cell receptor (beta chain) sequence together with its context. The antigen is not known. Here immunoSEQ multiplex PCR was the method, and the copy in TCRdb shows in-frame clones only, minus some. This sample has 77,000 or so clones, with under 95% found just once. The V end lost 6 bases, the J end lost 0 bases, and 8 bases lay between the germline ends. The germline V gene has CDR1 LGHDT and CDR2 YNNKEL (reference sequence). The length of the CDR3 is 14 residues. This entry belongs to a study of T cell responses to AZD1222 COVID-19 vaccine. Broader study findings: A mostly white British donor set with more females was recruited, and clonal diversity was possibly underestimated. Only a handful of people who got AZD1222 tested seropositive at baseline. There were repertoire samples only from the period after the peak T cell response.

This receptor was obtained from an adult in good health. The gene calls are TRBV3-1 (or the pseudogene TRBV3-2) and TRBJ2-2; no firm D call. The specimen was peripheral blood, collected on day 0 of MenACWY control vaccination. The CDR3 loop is CASRVAANTGELFF. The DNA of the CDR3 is TGTGCCAGCAGGGTGGCAGCGAACACCGGGGAGCTGTTTTTT.